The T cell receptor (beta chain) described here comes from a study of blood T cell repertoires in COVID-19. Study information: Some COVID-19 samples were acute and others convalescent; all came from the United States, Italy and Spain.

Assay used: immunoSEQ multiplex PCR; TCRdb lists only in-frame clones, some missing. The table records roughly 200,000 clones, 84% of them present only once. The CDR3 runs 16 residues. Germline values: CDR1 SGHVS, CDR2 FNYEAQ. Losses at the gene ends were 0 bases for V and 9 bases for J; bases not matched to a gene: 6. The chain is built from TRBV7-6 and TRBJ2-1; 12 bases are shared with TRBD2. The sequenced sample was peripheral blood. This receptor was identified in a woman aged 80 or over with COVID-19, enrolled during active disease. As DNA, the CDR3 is TGTGCCAGCAGCTTAGCCGTGACTAGCGGGGGAGGTGAGCAGTTCTTC. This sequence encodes CASSLAVTSGGGEQFF.